The clone carrying this T cell receptor (beta chain) turned up a few times. As yet, its antigen is unknown. The data are from a study of blood T cells in healthy people across ages. Findings of the study overall: More naive CD4+ cells and higher diversity were found in long-lived than in aged donors.

It was with a sample-barcoded 5' primer and a J-beta primer mix that a second PCR of about 7 to 12 cycles was run. With 12 random nucleotides, a template-switch adaptor tagged each individual cDNA molecule. One entry per CDR3 protein, called by TCRdb with MiXCR from the 5' RACE reads. The sample lists about 800,000 distinct CDR3 sequences; around a quarter were seen once. These records were also assigned to another study, of T cells of mothers and their children.

Sequenced input: blood. The TCR was taken from a boy between 10 and 17 years old in good health.

The CDR3: CASSLFEEGLYEQYF. CDR3 DNA sequence: TGTGCCAGCAGCTTATTTGAGGAGGGTCTCTACGAGCAGTACTTC. The chain links TRBV7-9 to TRBJ2-7, with a weak D call TRBD2 (6 bases). The V end lost 2 bases, the J end lost 3 bases, and 14 bases lay between the germline ends. The germline V gene has CDR1 SEHNR and CDR2 FQNEAQ (reference sequence). The CDR3 consists of 15 residues.